Below, one T cell receptor (beta chain) is given with its context. Its antigen remains undetermined. Base qualities were left out, and no much larger clone turns up one base away. The immunoSEQ Assay, a bias-controlled multiplex PCR, was used to amplify TCRbeta CDR3 regions from genomic DNA. On the study's bioinformatics: Within the assay, amplification of reference gene primers was used to estimate how many nucleated cells each sample contained. To quantify the absolute abundance of each unique TCRbeta CDR3 rearrangement, sequence reads were collapsed and filtered. For each sample, productive Simpson clonality was calculated as the square root of Simpson's diversity index over productive rearrangements. Entries here come from immuneACCESS through TCRdb and include only in-frame sequences with V and J called. Some clones fail to appear in such tables; in the studies checked, an unresolved V gene covers under half of the shortfall, and the cause of the remainder is unknown. D and trimming come from the DNA, and the V and J calls and clone size come from that table. For this sample there are more than 200,000 clones; more than 75% appear just once. About 7.7% of the sample comes from the top ten.

This record comes from a study of blood T cell repertoires in COVID-19 (dated by TCRdb to about 2020). With regard to the full study: Samples from collaborators originated in the United States, Italy and Spain and spanned both the acute and convalescent phases of COVID-19. The dataset comprised deeply sampled blood TCRbeta repertoires from subjects exposed to, actively infected with, or recovered from COVID-19. A freely available public database, intended as a resource for researchers studying the immune response to SARS-CoV-2, is where the repertoires were released. The sample metadata nearly always contained a de-identified subject ID, COVID-19 status, age in years and sex. The prospective study material was composed of cDNA or gDNA derived from T cells, B-cell-depleted T cells, or PBMCs. Where available, HLA class I and class II types were taken from metadata supplied by the sample provider and were not determined by assay-based typing. Samples came from the ongoing ImmuneRACE study (first 160 participants) plus 1,254 subjects from 6 global collaborators.

The germline V gene (reference sequence) sets CDR1 to LNHDA and CDR2 to SQIVND. The CDR3 runs 16 residues from the cysteine to the phenylalanine. Only CDR3 DNA remains: 48 bases, in frame from the first base. After removal of 5 bases from V and 5 bases from J, the junction retains 9 bases not matched to a gene. The full study reports these points: How much clinical and demographic metadata was included differed by source and by participant, and the metadata was provided uncurated.

Enrolling through a virtual design, the prospective study's participants ranged in age from roughly 18 to 90 years and lived across roughly 24 United States geographic areas. In the prospective study, cohorts were assigned on the basis of participant-reported clinical history obtained from a screening survey and a study questionnaire. Mobile phlebotomists in the prospective study collected whole blood, serum and a nasopharyngeal or oropharyngeal swab from every participant. Prospective study participants could optionally give additional blood draws and questionnaires over a roughly two-month period. Prospective study blood samples were shipped either frozen or at room temperature before DNA extraction.

The chain links TRBV19 with TRBJ1-2; the junction holds 12 bases that match TRBD1. Specimen: PBMCs or T cells enriched from blood (not recorded which). The source is a woman between 40 and 55 years old with acute COVID-19. The CDR3 protein sequence reads: CASSGGTGGQKYGYTF. The bases read TGTGCCAGTAGTGGAGGGACAGGGGGCCAAAAATATGGCTACACCTTC.